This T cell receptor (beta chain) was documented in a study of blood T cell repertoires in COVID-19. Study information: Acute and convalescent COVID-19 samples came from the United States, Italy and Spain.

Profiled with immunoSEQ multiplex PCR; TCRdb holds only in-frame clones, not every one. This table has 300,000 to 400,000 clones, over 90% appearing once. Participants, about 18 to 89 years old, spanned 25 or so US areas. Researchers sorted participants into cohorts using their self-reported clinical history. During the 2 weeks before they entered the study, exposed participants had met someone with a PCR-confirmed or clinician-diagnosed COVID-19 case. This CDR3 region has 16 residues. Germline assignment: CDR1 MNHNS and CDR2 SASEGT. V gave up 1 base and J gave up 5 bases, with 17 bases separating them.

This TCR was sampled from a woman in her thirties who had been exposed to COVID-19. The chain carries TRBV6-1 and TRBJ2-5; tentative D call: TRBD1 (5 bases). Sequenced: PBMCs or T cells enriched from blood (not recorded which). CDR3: CASSEGPRAGRETQYF. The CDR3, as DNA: TGTGCCAGCAGTGAAGGGCCCAGGGCTGGTAGGGAGACCCAGTACTTC.